The 18 T cell receptor beta chains listed next were all sequenced from one sample in a study of blood T cell repertoires in COVID-19 (dated by TCRdb to 2020 to 2022). The library was built by means of the immunoSEQ multiplex PCR assay. TCRdb re-hosts the immuneACCESS table, in-frame sequences only. Its copies lack some clones; in the studies checked, an unresolved V gene accounts for under half of them, and the cause for the rest is not known. This sample lists over 50,000 clones; 80% to 90% were detected once. The top ten hold about 3% of the sample. Sequencing used peripheral blood. All receptors come from a man aged 50 to 59 with acute or convalescent COVID-19.

This chain uses TRBV2 with TRBJ1-4; tentatively, D is TRBD1 (6 bases). CDR3 length: 15 amino acids. Germline V gene sequence: CDR1 SNHLY, CDR2 FYNNEI. V was cut by 5 bases and J by 4 bases, with 14 bases left in between. DNA for the CDR3: TGTGCCAGCAGTCAGCGACAGGACTTTAATGAAAAACTGTTTTTT. This translates into CASSQRQDFNEKLFF.

This sequence joins TRBV6-2 or TRBV6-3 and TRBJ1-1; 7 bases are shared with TRBD1. CDR3 length: 17 amino acids. V shed 5 bases and J 0 bases; nucleotides not matched to a gene: 12. Germline CDR1 and CDR2: MNHEY and SVGEGT. The CDR3 DNA reads as TGTGCCAGCAGTCCCCTTCAAATGGACAGGCTGAACACTGAAGCTTTCTTT. It yields the protein CASSPLQMDRLNTEAFF.

This chain joins TRBV5-1 and TRBJ2-6; D may be TRBD1 (5 bases). The CDR3 sequence is 18 residues long. V was shortened by 0 bases and J by 0 bases, with 13 bases between the two germline ends. In germline, CDR1 is SGHRS, CDR2 YFSETQ. CDR3 sequence (DNA): TGCGCCAGCAGCTTGGTGGGTCAAAGGGGCTCTGGGGCCAACGTCCTGACTTTC. Translating it yields CASSLVGQRGSGANVLTF.

The rearrangement links TRBV6-2 or TRBV6-3 to TRBJ1-5; tentatively, D is TRBD1 (6 bases). Germline assignment: CDR1 MNHEY and CDR2 SVGEGT. The CDR3 spans 13 residues. V lost 4 bases and J lost 5, with 9 bases in between. CDR3 in amino acids: CASSSGDDQPQHF. The DNA for the CDR3 is TGTGCCAGCAGTTCAGGGGATGATCAGCCCCAGCATTTT.

The chain has TRBV12-3 or TRBV12-4 and TRBJ2-5; 9 positions agree with TRBD1. The CDR3 spans 13 residues. Unmatched junction bases numbered 6, after V lost 6 bases and J lost 7 bases. CDR3 bases: TGTGCCAGCAGCCTGGACAGGGGTGGGACCCAGTACTTC. Residues: CASSLDRGGTQYF.

This rearrangement joins TRBV4-1 to TRBJ2-3; TRBD1 agrees at 7 bases. The CDR3 length is 15 residues. With V trimmed by 5 bases and J by 2 bases, 7 bases remained unmatched. Germline V gene lookup returns CDR1 MGHRA and CDR2 YSYEKL. The chain's CDR3 is CASSSQDRITDTQYF. The CDR3 region has the DNA TGCGCCAGCAGCTCCCAGGACAGGATCACAGATACGCAGTATTTT.

The gene calls are TRBV6-5 and TRBJ1-1, with D unclear. With 2 bases removed from V and 4 bases from J, the gap between germline ends came to 8 bases. The CDR3 totals 13 residues. Germline CDR1 and CDR2: MNHEY and SVGAGI. The DNA for the CDR3 is TGTGCCAGCAGTTACGGGCCGGCCACTGAAGCTTTCTTT. Encoded protein: CASSYGPATEAFF.

The genes are TRBV6-5 and TRBJ1-2; TRBD1 agrees at 7 bases. CDR3 length: 13 amino acids. The V gene end was trimmed by 6 bases and the J gene end by 4 bases; junction bases not matched to a gene: 5. Germline V CDR1 and CDR2: MNHEY, SVGAGI. Here the CDR3 DNA reads TGTGCCAGCAGCGCGACAGGGACCTATGGCTACACCTTC. Amino acid sequence: CASSATGTYGYTF.

This clone was counted once. The chain has TRBV18 and TRBJ2-1; 10 positions agree with TRBD1. Germline V CDR1 and CDR2: KGHSH, LQKENI. The CDR3 extends over 20 amino acids. With V trimmed by 2 bases and J by 4 bases, 17 bases remained unmatched. CDR3 DNA: TGTGCCAGCTCACCAAGGACCCGGGACAGGGGCCGAGAAAATTACAATGAGCAGTTCTTC. Its translation is CASSPRTRDRGRENYNEQFF.

V is TRBV5-1 and J is TRBJ1-1; D is possibly TRBD1 (5 bases). CDR1 and CDR2 from the germline V gene are SGHRS and YFSETQ. There are 14 residues in the CDR3. V was trimmed by 3 bases and J by 1 base, leaving 10 bases between them. The CDR3 region has the DNA TGCGCCAGCAGCTCGACGACAGCGAACACTGAAGCTTTCTTT. Protein product: CASSSTTANTEAFF.

The CDR3 spells CASSHPGKNEQFF. CDR3 coding DNA: TGCGCCAGCAGCCACCCAGGAAAGAATGAGCAGTTCTTC. The chain uses TRBV4-1 and TRBJ2-1; D ambiguous. Germline V lookup: CDR1 MGHRA, CDR2 YSYEKL. V lost 3 bases, J lost 7 bases, and 10 bases lay in between. This CDR3 region has 13 residues.

The chain is built from TRBV3-1 (or the pseudogene TRBV3-2) and TRBJ2-7, with a weak D call TRBD2 (5 bases). CDR1 is LGHDT and CDR2 is YNNKEL in the germline V gene (reference sequence). The germline V and J ends were trimmed by 1 base and 4 bases, with 14 bases remaining between them. The CDR3 totals 15 residues. The CDR3 sequence: CASSQGRLASYEQYF. The DNA of the CDR3 is TGTGCCAGCAGCCAAGGTCGTCTAGCATCTTACGAGCAGTACTTC.

This clone occurred a few times. The gene calls are TRBV19 and TRBJ1-2; D is unresolved. Germline V gene sequence: CDR1 LNHDA, CDR2 SQIVND (reference sequence). There are 14 residues in the CDR3. Between the trimmed V and J ends, which lost 3 bases and 7 bases, there was a span of 15 bases. The CDR3 protein is CASSMLGLNGGYTF. In DNA form, the CDR3 reads TGTGCCAGTAGTATGCTGGGCCTGAATGGTGGCTACACCTTC.

The chain combines TRBV19 with TRBJ2-7; 8 bases map to TRBD1. J gave up 3 bases and V 5 bases, and 9 bases lay outside the gene matches. The germline gives CDR1 LNHDA, CDR2 SQIVND (reference sequence). The CDR3 contains 15 residues. The CDR3 protein is CASSPTGGRGYEQYF. CDR3 coding DNA: TGTGCCAGTAGTCCTACAGGGGGAAGAGGCTACGAGCAGTACTTC.

This clone turned up a few times. This sequence joins TRBV21-1 and TRBJ2-7; TRBD1, as called in the table, went unchecked against the DNA. TRBV21-1 is noted as a pseudogene. The CDR3 contains 12 residues. In DNA form, the CDR3 reads TGTGCCAGCAGCCGACAGGCAGGGGAGCAGTACTTC. Its protein is CASSRQAGEQYF.

This rearrangement joins TRBV20-1 to TRBJ2-7, with no clear D. The germline V and J ends were trimmed by 7 bases and 1 base, with 8 bases remaining between them. This CDR3 has 11 residues. Germline V CDR1 and CDR2: DFQATT, SNEGSKA (reference sequence). CDR3 bases: TGCAGTGGGCAGTGGTCCTACGAGCAGTACTTC. Protein sequence: CSGQWSYEQYF.

The chain links TRBV6-5 to TRBJ1-2; D ambiguous. Germline V CDR1 and CDR2: MNHEY, SVGAGI. The CDR3 covers 14 residues. Deletions cut 0 bases from V and 2 bases from J, with 7 bases between. CDR3 protein: CASSYSARNYGYTF. The CDR3 DNA follows: TGTGCCAGCAGTTACTCGGCCAGAAACTATGGCTACACCTTC.

The rearrangement links TRBV2 to TRBJ2-2; maybe TRBD2 (6 bases). V lost 2 bases and J 3 bases, leaving 10 bases between the germline ends. CDR3 length equals 15 residues. Germline V CDR1 and CDR2: SNHLY, FYNNEI. The CDR3 nucleotides are TGTGCCAGCAGTGAAAGGCGGGGTCACACCGGGGAGCTGTTTTTT. Its translation: CASSERRGHTGELFF.